What follows describes a single TCR beta chain. Antigen: not known. This sample was included in a study of cytomegalovirus exposure and HLA in healthy donors. General observations from the study: Donors belonging to an Asian-associated ancestry cluster reportedly showed fewer N-insertions in productive TCRs than the 666-donor mean, according to what a later analysis found. As a later analysis revealed, most CMV-associated TCR beta chains appeared HLA-restricted. The study assumed roughly uniform donor sequencing depth for presence/absence analyses.

60 Vbeta and 13 Jbeta primers were used in PCR. Repertoires were generated with immunoSEQ multiplex PCR, while TCRdb's copy carries only in-frame clones and drops some. The sample shows fewer than 150,000 clones, around 77% of them seen only once. The receptor was derived from a man aged 25 to 40 in good health and CMV-seronegative. The sample taken for sequencing was PBMCs.

The DNA for the CDR3 is TGTGCCAGTAGTATAGGTCGCGGGAGCCTCTCCTACGAGCAGTACTTC. Its translation is CASSIGRGSLSYEQYF. The genes are TRBV19 and TRBJ2-7; 7 bases line up with TRBD2. The germline CDR1 and CDR2 sequences are LNHDA and SQIVND (reference sequence). Unmatched junction bases numbered 6, after V lost 1 base and J lost 0 bases. CDR3 length: 16 amino acids.